The present TCR beta chain was sequenced within a study of shared clonotypes between healthy human individuals. The germline CDR1 and CDR2 sequences are MDHEN and SYDVKM. The V and J ends lost 2 bases and 1 base respectively, with 6 bases between them. This CDR3 has 15 residues. Whole-study findings and limits: How much donors shared clonotypes was expected to be affected by sequencing depth.

Turning to this clone: The antigen is not known.

Deep was the level used in running the assay. The repertoire was sequenced with immunoSEQ multiplex PCR; TCRdb's copy has only in-frame clones and lacks some. Counted here are some 1 million clones, 75% occurring once; the ten biggest clones make up about 1.5%. The sequence derives from a man younger than 35 in good health. Sequencing was performed on memory CD4+ T cells sorted from blood. Indicated subset: CD45RA-negative fraction. The chain is built from TRBV28 and TRBJ1-6, with D unclear. The CDR3 DNA follows: TGTGCCAGCAGTTTAGATAGGTCCTATAATTCACCCCTCCACTTT. Protein product: CASSLDRSYNSPLHF.